The subject of this entry is one T cell receptor (beta chain). This sample was taken from a study of T-cell reconstitution after alpha-beta-depleted transplantation in children. Unique molecular identifiers tagged the TCRbeta library. From the PCR reads, TCRdb called clonotypes with MiXCR, one entry per CDR3 protein. The sample gives about 360,000 distinct CDR3 sequences, about 14% of which show up once; over 3.5% is in the top ten. The sequence derives from a human donor who donated a stem cell graft to a child with Fanconi anemia. The sequences come from PBMCs, collected from the stem cell graft.

In DNA form, the CDR3 reads TGCAGCGTTACCACGTCCCCTGGAGCTGAAGCTTTCTTT. This codes for CSVTTSPGAEAFF. The rearrangement uses TRBV29-1 and TRBJ1-1; D is ambiguous. Germline V gene sequence: CDR1 SQVTM, CDR2 ANQGSEA. Deletions cut 5 bases from V and 6 bases from J, with 16 bases between. This CDR3 region has 13 residues. The full variable domain, with the rest looked up from reference TRBV29-1 and TRBJ1-1, is SAVISQKPSRDICQRGTSLTIQCQVDSQVTMMFWYRQQPGQSLTLIATANQGSEATYESGFVIDKFPISRPNLTFSTLTVSNMSPEDSSIYLCSVTTSPGAEAFFGQGTRLTVV.